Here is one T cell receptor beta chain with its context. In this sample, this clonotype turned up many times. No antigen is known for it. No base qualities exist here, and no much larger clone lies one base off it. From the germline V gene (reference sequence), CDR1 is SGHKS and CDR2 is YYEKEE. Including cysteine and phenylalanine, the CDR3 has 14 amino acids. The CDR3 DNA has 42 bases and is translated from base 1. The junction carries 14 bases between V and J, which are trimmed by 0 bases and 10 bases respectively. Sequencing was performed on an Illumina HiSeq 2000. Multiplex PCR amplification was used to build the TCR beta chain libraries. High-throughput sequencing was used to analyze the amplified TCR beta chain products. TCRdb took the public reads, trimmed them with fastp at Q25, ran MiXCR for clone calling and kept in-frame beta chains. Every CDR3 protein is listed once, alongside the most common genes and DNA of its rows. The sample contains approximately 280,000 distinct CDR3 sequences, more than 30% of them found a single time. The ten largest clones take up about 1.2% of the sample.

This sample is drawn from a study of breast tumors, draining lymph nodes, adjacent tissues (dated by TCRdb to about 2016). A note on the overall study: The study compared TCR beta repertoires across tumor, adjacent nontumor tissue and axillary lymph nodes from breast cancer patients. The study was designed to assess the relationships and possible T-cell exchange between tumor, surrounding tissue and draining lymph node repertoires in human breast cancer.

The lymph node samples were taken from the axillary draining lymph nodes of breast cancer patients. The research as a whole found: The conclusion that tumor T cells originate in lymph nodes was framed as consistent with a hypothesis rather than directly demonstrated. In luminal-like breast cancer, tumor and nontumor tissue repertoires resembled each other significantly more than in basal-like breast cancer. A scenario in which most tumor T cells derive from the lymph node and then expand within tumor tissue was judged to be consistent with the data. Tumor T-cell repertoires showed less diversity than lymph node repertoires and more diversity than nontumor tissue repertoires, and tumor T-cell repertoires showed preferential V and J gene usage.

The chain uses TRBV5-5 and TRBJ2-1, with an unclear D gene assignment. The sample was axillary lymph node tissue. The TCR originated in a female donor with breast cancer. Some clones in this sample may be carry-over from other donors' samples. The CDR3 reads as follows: CASSLVLGATEQFF. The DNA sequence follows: TGTGCCAGCAGCTTGGTACTTGGCGCTACCGAGCAGTTCTTC. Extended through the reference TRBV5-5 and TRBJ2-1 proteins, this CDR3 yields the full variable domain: DAGVTQSPTHLIKTRGQQVTLRCSPISGHKSVSWYQQVLGQGPQFIFQYYEKEERGRGNFPDRFSARQFPNYSSELNVNALLLGDSALYLCASSLVLGATEQFFGPGTRLTVL.